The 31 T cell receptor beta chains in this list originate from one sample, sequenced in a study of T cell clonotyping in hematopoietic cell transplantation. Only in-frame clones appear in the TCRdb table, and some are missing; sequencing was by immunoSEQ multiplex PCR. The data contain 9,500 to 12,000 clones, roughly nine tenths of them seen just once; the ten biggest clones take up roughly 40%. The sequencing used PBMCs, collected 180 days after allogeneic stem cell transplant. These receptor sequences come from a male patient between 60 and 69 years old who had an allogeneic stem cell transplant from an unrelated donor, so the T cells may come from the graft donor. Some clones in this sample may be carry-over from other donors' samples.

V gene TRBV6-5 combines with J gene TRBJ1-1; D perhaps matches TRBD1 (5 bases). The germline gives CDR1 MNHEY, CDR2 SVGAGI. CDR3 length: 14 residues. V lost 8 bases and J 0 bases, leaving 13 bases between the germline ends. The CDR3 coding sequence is TGTGCCAGCGCAACCATGGGGGTGAACACTGAAGCTTTCTTT. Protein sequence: CASATMGVNTEAFF.

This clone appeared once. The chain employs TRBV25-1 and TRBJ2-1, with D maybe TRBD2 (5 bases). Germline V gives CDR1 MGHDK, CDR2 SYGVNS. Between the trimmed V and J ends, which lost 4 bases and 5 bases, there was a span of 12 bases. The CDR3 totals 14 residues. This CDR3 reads CASSGAGLDNEQFF. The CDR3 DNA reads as TGTGCCAGCAGTGGAGCAGGACTTGACAATGAGCAGTTCTTC.

Written as DNA, the CDR3 is TGCGCCAGCAGCTTGGTCGGACTAGCGGGGGCGCGGGAGTATTTT. Translating gives CASSLVGLAGAREYF. The chain has TRBV5-1 and TRBJ2-3; 13 bases agree with TRBD2. CDR1 SGHRS and CDR2 YFSETQ come from the germline V gene. After removal of 0 bases from V and 13 bases from J, the junction contained 8 bases not matched to a gene. CDR3 length equals 15 residues.

The CDR3 sequence is CASSQDYGTGELFF. CDR3 DNA: TGTGCCAGCAGCCAAGATTACGGCACCGGGGAGCTGTTTTTT. This sequence joins TRBV14 and TRBJ2-2, with D uncertain. The germline V and J ends were trimmed by 0 bases and 4 bases, with 6 bases remaining between them. Looked up from germline, CDR1 is SGHDN and CDR2 is FVKESK. The CDR3 runs 14 residues.

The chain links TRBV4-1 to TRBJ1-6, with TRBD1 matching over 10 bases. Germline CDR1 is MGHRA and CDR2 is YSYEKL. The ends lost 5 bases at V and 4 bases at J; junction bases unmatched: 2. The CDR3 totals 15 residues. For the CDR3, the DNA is TGCGCCAGCAGCGCGGGACAGGGGTATAATTCACCCCTCCACTTT. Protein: CASSAGQGYNSPLHF.

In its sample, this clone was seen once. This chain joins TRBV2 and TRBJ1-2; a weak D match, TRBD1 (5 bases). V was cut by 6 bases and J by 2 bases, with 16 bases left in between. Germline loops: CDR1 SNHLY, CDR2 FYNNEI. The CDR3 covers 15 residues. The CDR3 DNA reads TGTGCCAGCAGGCTCGGACACACTCCGAACTATGGCTACACCTTC. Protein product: CASRLGHTPNYGYTF.

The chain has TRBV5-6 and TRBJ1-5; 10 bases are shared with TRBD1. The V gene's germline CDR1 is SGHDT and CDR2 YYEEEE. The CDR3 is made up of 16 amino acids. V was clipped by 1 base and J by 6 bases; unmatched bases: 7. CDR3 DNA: TGTGCCAGCAGCTTGAGAGGACAGGGGGTTCGTCAGCCCCAGCATTTT. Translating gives CASSLRGQGVRQPQHF.

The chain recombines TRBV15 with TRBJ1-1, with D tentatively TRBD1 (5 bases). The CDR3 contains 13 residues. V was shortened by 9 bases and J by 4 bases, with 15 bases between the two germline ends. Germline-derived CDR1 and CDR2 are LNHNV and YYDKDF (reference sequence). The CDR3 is CATRSMGGTEAFF. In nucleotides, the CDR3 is TGTGCCACTCGGAGTATGGGGGGCACTGAAGCTTTCTTT.

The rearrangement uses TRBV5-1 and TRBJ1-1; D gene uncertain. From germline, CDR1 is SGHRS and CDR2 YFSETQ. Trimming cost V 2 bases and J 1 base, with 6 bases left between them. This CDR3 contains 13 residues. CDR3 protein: CASSFGENTEAFF. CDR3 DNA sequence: TGCGCCAGCAGCTTCGGGGAGAACACTGAAGCTTTCTTT.

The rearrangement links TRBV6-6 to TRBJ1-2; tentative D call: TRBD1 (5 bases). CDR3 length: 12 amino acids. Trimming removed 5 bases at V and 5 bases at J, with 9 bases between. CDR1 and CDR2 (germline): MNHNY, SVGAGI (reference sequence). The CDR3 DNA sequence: TGTGCCAGCAGTACTCCAGGGTATGGCTACACCTTC. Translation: CASSTPGYGYTF.

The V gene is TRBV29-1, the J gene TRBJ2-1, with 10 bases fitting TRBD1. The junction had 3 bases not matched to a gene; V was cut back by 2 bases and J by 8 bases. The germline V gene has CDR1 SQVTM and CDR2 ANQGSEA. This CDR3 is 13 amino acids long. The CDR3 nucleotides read TGCAGCGTTGAAACGACAGGGGGCGATGAGCAGTTCTTC. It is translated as CSVETTGGDEQFF.

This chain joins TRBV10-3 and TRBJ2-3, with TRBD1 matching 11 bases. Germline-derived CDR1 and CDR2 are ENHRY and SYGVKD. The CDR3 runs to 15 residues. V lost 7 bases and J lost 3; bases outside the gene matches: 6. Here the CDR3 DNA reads TGTGCCATCACTAGGGGACAGGGGGGGACAGATACGCAGTATTTT. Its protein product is CAITRGQGGTDTQYF.

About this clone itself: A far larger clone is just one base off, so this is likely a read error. The CDR3 protein is CASSLGYEQYF. The DNA for the CDR3 is TGTGCCAGCAGCCTGGGGTACGAGCAGTACTTC. V usage is TRBV25-1 and J usage is TRBJ2-7; D call uncertain. The CDR3 has 11 residues. Per germline, CDR1 MGHDK and CDR2 SYGVNS. V was cut by 6 bases and J by 4 bases, with 7 bases left in between.

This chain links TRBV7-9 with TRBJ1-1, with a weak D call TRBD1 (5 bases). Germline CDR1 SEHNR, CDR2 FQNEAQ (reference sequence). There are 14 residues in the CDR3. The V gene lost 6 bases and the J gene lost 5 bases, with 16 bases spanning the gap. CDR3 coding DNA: TGTGCCAGCAGTGATCCGGGGGGGTGGACTGAAGCTTTCTTT. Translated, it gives CASSDPGGWTEAFF.

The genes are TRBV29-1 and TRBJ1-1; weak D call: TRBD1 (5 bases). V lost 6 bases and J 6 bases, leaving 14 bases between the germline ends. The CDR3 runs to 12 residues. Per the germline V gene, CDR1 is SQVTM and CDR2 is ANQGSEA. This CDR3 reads CSVDTGPAEAFF. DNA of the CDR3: TGCAGCGTCGATACAGGACCGGCTGAAGCTTTCTTT.

The CDR3 nucleotides are TGTGCCAGCAGTCGGACAGGGAACACTGAAGCTTTCTTT. This codes for CASSRTGNTEAFF. The J gene is TRBJ1-1, the V gene TRBV2, with 7 positions matching TRBD1. Germline-derived CDR1 and CDR2 are SNHLY and FYNNEI. The CDR3 runs 13 residues. Losses at the gene ends were 5 bases for V and 1 base for J; bases not matched to a gene: 1.

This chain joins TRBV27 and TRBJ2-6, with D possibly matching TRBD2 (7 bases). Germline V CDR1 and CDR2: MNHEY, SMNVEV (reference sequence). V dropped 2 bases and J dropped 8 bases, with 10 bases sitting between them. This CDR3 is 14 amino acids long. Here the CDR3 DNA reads TGTGCCAGCAGTTTAGAGGGGGGGTCCAACGTCCTGACTTTC. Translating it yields CASSLEGGSNVLTF.

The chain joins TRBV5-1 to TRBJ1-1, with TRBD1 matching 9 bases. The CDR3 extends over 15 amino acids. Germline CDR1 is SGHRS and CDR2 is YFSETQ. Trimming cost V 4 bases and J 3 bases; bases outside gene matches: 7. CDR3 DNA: TGCGCCAGCAGCATACAGGGGGCTCTGGACACTGAAGCTTTCTTT. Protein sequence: CASSIQGALDTEAFF. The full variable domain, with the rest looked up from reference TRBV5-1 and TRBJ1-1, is KAGVTQTPRYLIKTRGQQVTLSCSPISGHRSVSWYQQTPGQGLQFLFEYFSETQRNKGNFPGRFSGRQFSNSRSEMNVSTLELGDSALYLCASSIQGALDTEAFFGQGTRLTVV.

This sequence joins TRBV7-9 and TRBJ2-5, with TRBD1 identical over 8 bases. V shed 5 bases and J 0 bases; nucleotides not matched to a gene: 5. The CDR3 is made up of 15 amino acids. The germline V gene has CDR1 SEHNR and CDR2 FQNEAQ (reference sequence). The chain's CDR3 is CASSLGDRYQETQYF. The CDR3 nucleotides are TGTGCCAGCAGCCTGGGGGACAGGTACCAAGAGACCCAGTACTTC.

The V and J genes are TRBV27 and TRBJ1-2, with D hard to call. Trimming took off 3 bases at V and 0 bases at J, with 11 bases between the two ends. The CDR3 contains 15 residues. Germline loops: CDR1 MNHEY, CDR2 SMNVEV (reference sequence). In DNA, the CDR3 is TGTGCCAGCAGTTTCTTGAGGGAGTCTAACTATGGCTACACCTTC. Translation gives CASSFLRESNYGYTF.

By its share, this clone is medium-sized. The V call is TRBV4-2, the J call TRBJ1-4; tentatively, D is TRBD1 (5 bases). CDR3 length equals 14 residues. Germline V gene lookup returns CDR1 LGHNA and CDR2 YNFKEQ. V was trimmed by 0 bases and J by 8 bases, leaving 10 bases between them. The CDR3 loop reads CASSQDRVGEKLFF. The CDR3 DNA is TGTGCCAGCAGCCAAGACAGGGTCGGGGAAAAACTGTTTTTT.

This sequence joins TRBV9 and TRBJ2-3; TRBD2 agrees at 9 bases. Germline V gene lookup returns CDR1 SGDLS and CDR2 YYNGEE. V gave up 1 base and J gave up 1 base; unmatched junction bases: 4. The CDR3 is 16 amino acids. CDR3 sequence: CASSVTQRGGTDTQYF. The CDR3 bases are TGTGCCAGCAGCGTAACCCAGCGGGGGGGCACAGATACGCAGTATTTT. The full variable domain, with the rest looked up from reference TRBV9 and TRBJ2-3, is DSGVTQTPKHLITATGQRVTLRCSPRSGDLSVYWYQQSLDQGLQFLIQYYNGEERAKGNILERFSAQQFPDLHSELNLSSLELGDSALYFCASSVTQRGGTDTQYFGPGTRLTVL.

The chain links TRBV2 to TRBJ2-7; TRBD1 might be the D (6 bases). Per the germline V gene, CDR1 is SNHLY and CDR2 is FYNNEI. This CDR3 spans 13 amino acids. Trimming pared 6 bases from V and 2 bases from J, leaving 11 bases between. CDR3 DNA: TGTGCCAGCAGCGTGGGACAAACCTACGAGCAGTACTTC. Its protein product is CASSVGQTYEQYF.

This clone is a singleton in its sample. In DNA, the CDR3 is TGTGCCAGCAGCCCTAATCCCGGGGTCTCCTACGAGCAGTACTTC. This encodes CASSPNPGVSYEQYF. The chain has TRBV7-2 and TRBJ2-7; tentatively, D is TRBD2 (5 bases). Germline assignment: CDR1 SGHTA and CDR2 FQGNSA. Trimming shortened V by 5 bases and J by 0 bases, and 14 bases separated the two germline ends. This CDR3 region has 15 residues. The full variable domain, completed using reference TRBV7-2 and TRBJ2-7, is GAGVSQSPSNKVTEKGKDVELRCDPISGHTALYWYRQSLGQGLEFLIYFQGNSAPDKSGLPSDRFSAERTGGSVSTLTIQRTQQEDSAVYLCASSPNPGVSYEQYFGPGTRLTVT.

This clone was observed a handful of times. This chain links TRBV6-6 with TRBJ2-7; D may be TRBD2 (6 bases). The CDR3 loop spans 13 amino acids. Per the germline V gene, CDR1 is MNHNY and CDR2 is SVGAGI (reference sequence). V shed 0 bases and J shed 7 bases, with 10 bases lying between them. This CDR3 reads CASSYSGAGEQYF. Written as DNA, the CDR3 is TGTGCCAGCAGTTACTCAGGGGCGGGGGAGCAGTACTTC.

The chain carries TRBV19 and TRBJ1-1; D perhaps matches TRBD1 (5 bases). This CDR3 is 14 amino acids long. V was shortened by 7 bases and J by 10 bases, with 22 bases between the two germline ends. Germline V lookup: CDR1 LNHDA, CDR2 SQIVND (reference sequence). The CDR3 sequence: CASTSRGTGERAFF. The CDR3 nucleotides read TGTGCCAGTACCTCCCGAGGGACTGGGGAGAGAGCTTTCTTT.

In DNA form, the CDR3 reads TGTGCCAGCATTAGCGTAACAGGGGTTGTAGCTTTCTTT. Translating it yields CASISVTGVVAFF. The chain combines TRBV6-5 with TRBJ1-1, with 7 positions matching TRBD1. Germline CDR1 is MNHEY and CDR2 is SVGAGI. The CDR3 is made up of 13 amino acids. Unmatched junction bases numbered 12, after V lost 7 bases and J lost 10 bases.

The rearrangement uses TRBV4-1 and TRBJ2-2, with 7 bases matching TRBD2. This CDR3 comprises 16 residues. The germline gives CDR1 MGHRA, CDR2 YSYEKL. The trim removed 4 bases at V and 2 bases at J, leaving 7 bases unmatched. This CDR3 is CASSREGTDNTGELFF. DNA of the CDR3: TGCGCCAGCAGCCGGGAGGGGACGGACAACACCGGGGAGCTGTTTTTT.

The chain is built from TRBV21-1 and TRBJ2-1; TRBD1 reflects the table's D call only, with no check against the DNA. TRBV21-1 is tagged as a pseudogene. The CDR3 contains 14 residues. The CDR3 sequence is CASIQTGGVLILFF. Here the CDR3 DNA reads TGTGCCAGCATCCAGACAGGGGGCGTGCTCATTCTGTTCTTC.

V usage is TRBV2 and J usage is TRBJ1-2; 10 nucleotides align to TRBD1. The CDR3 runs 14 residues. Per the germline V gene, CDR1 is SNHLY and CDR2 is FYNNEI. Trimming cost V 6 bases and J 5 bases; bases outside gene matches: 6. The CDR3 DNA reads TGTGCCAGCAGGCCGGGACAGGGGTCTTATGGCTACACCTTC. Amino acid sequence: CASRPGQGSYGYTF.

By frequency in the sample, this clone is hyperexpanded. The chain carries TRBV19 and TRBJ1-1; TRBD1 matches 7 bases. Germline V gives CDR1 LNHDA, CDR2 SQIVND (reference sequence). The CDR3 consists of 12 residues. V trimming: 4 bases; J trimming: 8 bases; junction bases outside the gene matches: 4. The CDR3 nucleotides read TGTGCCAGTAGTACAGGGGGACGAGAAGCTTTCTTT. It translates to CASSTGGREAFF.